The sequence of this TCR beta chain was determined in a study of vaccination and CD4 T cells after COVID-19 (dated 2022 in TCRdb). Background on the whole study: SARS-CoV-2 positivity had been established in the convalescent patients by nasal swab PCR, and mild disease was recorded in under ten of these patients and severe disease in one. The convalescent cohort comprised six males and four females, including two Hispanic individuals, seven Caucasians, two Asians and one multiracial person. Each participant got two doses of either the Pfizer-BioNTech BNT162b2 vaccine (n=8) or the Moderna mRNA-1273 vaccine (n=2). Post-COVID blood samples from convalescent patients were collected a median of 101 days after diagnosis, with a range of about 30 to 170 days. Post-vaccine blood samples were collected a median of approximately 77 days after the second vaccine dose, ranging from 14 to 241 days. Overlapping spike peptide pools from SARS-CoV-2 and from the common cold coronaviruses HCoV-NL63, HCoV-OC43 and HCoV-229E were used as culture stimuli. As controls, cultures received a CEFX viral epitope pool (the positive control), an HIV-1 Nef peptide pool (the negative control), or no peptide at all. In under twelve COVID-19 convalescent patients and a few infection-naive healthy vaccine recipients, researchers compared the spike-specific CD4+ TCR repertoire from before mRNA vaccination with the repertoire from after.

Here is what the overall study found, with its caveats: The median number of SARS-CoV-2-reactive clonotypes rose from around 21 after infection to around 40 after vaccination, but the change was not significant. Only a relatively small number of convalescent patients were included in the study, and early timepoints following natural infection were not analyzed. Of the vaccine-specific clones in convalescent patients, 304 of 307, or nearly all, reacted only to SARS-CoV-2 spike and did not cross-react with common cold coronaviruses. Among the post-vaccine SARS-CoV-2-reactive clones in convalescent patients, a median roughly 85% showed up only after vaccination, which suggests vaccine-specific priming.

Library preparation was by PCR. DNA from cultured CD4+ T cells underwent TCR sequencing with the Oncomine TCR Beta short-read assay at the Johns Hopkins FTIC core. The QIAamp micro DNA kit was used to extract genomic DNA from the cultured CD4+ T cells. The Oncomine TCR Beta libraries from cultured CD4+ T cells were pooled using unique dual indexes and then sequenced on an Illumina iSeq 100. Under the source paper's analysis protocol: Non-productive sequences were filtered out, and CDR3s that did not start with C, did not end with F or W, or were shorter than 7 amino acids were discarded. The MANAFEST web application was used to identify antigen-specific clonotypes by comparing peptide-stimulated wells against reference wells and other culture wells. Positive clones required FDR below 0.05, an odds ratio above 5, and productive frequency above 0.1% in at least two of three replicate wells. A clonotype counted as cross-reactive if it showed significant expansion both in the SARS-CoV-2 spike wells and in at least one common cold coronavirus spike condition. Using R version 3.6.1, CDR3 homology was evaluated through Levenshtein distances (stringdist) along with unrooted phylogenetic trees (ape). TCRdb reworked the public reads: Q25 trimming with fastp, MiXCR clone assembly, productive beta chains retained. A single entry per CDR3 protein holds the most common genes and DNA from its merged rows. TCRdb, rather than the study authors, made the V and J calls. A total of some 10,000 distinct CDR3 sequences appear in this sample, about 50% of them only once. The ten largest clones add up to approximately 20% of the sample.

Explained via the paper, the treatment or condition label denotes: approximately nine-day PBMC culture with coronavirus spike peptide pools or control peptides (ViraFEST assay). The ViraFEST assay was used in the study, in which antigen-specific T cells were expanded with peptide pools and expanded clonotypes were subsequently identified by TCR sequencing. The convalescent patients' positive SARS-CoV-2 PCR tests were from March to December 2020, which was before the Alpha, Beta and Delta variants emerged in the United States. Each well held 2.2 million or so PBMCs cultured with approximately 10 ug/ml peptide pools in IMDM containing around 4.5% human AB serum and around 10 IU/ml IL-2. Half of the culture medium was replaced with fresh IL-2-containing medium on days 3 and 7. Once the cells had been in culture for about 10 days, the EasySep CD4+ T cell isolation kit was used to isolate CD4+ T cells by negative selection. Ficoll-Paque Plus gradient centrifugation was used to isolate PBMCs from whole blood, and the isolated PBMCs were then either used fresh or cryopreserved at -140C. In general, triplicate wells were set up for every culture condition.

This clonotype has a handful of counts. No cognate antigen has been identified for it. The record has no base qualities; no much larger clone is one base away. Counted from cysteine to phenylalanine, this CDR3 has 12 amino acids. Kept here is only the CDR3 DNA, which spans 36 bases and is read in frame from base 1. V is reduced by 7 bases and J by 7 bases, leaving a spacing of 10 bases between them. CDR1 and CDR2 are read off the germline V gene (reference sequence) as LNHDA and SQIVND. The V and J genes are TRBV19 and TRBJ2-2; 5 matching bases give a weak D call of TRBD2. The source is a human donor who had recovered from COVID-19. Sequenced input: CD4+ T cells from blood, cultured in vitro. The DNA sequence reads TGTGCCAGTACGGAGGCGGTCGGGGAGCTGTTTTTT. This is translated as CASTEAVGELFF.